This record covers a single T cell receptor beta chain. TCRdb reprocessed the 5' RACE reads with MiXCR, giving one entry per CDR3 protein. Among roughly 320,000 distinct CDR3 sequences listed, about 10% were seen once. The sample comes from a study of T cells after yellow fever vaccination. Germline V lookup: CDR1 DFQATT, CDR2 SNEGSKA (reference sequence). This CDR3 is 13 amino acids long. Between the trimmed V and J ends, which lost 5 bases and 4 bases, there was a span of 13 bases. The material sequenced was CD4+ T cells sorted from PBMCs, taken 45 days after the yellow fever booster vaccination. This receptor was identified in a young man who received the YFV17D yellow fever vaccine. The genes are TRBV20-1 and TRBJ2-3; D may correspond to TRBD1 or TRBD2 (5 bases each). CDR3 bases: TGCAGTGCTGCCTGGATGGGGGCAGATACGCAGTATTTT. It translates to CSAAWMGADTQYF.